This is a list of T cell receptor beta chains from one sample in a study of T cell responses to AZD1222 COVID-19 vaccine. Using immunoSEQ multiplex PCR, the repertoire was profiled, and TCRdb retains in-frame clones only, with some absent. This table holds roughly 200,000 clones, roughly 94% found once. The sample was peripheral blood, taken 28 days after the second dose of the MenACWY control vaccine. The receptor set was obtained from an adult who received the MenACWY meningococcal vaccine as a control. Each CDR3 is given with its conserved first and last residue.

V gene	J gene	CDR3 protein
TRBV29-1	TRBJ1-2	CSVEDERGIYGYTF
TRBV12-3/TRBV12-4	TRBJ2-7	CASRGGSYEQYF
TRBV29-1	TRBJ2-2	CSARDRGDTGELFF
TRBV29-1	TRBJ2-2	CSARGGEKRNTGELFF
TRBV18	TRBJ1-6	CASSPRGGGNSPLHF
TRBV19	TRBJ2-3	CASAGTENRDRDTQYF
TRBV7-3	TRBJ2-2	CASSLSVSGELFF
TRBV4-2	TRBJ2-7	CASSQEMSSGSYEQYF
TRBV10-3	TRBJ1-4	CAIRETGQGATNEKLFF
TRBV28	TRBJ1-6	CASRVGDKRSPLHF
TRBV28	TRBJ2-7	CASSFRGGVSYEQYF
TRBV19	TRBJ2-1	CASSIRTGGYNEQFF
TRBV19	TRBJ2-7	CAGGRCRQPYEQYF
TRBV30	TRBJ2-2	CAWDTGELFF
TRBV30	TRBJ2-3	CAWTPGQGTDTQYF
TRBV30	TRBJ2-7	CAWSETTYYEQYF
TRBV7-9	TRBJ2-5	CASSFRGLDFAPKETQYF
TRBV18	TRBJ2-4	CASAQVGAKNIQYF
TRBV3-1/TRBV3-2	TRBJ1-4	CASSHRRTTNEKLFF
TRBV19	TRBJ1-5	CASSIWTGVNQPQHF
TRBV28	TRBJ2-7	CASSHPGTSYEQYF
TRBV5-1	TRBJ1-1	CASSMGIGAVVPEAFF
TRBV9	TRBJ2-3	CASSVDVTDTQYF
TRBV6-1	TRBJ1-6	CASSLRVPLMTLHF
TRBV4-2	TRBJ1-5	CASSQAAGLHQPQHF
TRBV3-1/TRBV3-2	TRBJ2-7	CASSQDWLAGYDEQYF
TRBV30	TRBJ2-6	CAGSESGANVLTF
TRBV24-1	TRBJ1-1	CATSESANTEAFF
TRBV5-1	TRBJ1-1	CASSLDPGGTEAFF
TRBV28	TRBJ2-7	CASSRVRVLSSYEQYF
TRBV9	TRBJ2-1	CASSVGNRDNEQFF
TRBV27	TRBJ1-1	CASSLVLNTEAFF
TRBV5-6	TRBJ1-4	CASTGTPANEKLFF
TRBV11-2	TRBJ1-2	CASSLLDRAYGYTF
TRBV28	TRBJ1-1	CASSRGGRGRRTEAFF
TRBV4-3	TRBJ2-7	CASSQGRTGDYEQYF
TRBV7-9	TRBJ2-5	CASSLKRQGQETQYF
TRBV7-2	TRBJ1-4	CASSLRGQGGFNEKLFF
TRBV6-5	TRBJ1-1	CASSRMNTEAFF
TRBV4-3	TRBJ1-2	CASSQARTVNYGYTF
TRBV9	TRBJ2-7	CASSVGFSTTYEQYF
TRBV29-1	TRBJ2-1	CSVVQAAEQFF
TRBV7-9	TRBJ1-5	CASSLGGQPQHF
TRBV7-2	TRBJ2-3	CASSLPWATTDTQYF
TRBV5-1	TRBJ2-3	CASSLQSTDTQYF
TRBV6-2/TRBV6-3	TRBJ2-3	CASSTQRGGLFSDTQYF
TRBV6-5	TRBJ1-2	CASSPVGRGDYGYTF
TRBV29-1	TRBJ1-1	CSVATTSEAFF
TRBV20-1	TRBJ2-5	CSASIASGRRGETQYF
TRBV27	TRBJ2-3	CASRTRETDTQYF
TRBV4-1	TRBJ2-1	CASSQVNRNNEQFF
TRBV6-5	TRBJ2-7	CASSYDRSYEQYF
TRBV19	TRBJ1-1	CASSPVNTEAFF
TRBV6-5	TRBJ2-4	CASALTGQAKNIQYF
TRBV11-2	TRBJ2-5	CASSLARQETQYF
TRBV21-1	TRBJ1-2	CASSKGDRDGGYTF
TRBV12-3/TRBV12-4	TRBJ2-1	CASGGLASTQFF
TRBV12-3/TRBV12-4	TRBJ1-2	CASSPSSAGYTF
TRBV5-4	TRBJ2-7	CASRVDRVSYEQYF